Reported below is one T cell receptor beta chain. Its antigen is not identified. The read ends 3 residues early relative to the CDR3; the germline J gene fills the gap. The entry originates in a study of T cells in women clearing cervical HPV infection. Study-level findings and limits: Richness plus V gene abundances separated cases from controls with AUC roughly 0.83.

Genomic DNA, averaging roughly 1,200 ng per sample, yielded TCR beta CDR3 via immunoSEQ. TCRdb's table, derived via immunoSEQ multiplex PCR, lists solely in-frame clones and lacks some. The data include some 16,000 clones; the top ten clones carry around 7.2%. After removal of 10 bases from V and 1 base from J, the junction contained 12 bases not matched to a gene. Germline values: CDR1 SNHLY, CDR2 FYNNEI. This CDR3 region has 16 residues. Sequenced sample: blood buffy coat. The sequence came from a woman aged 18 to 69 with a cervical HPV16 infection that either progressed to CIN3+ or cleared (not recorded which). The rearrangement links TRBV2 to TRBJ2-1; TRBD1 aligns across 8 bases. CDR3 sequence: CATQQEGTGSYNEQFF. The sequenced CDR3 bases are TGTGCCACCCAACAAGAGGGGACAGGATCCTACAATGAG.